The rows below give T cell receptor beta chains drawn from one sample of a study of blood T cell repertoires in COVID-19. The table came from immunoSEQ multiplex PCR; TCRdb's copy has only in-frame clones and leaves some out. The sample has approximately 33,000 clones; approximately 86% are singletons. Material: peripheral blood. These receptors were obtained from a man aged 70-80 years with acute or convalescent COVID-19. Both conserved end residues are part of each CDR3.

J: TRBJ2-7; V: TRBV4-1; CDR3: CASSFGRQPPYYEQYF
J: TRBJ1-2; V: TRBV9; CDR3: CASSVGQLELGYGYTF
J: TRBJ2-1; V: TRBV20-1; CDR3: CSASTGQGYNEQFF
J: TRBJ1-2; V: TRBV7-3; CDR3: CASSPQGGDYGYTF
J: TRBJ2-3; V: TRBV6-5; CDR3: CASISKTQRDTQYF
J: TRBJ2-7; V: TRBV27; CDR3: CASSLSRGRYEQYF
J: TRBJ2-2; V: TRBV7-2; CDR3: CASSFGTSRFF
J: TRBJ1-1; V: TRBV7-2; CDR3: CASSLVEGYTEAFF
J: TRBJ1-3; V: TRBV6-5; CDR3: CASSLTGGSGNTIYF
J: TRBJ1-2; V: TRBV19; CDR3: CASSTSTGFNYGYTF
J: TRBJ2-1; V: TRBV18; CDR3: CASSPLLLAGAGEQFF
J: TRBJ2-7; V: TRBV21-1; CDR3: CASSNLLATSSYEQYF
J: TRBJ2-2; V: TRBV5-1; CDR3: CASSLALQGAGELFF
J: TRBJ2-7; V: TRBV6-5; CDR3: CASSLRTSGIYEQYF
J: TRBJ2-3; V: TRBV5-1; CDR3: CASSLFAGGRSDTQYF
J: TRBJ2-1; V: TRBV7-3; CDR3: CASSLQGTGYNEQFF
J: TRBJ1-2; V: TRBV14; CDR3: CASSKRTGGANYGYTF
J: TRBJ2-7; V: TRBV7-2; CDR3: CASSLNAGALSYEQYF